The 20 T cell receptor beta chains in this list originate from one sample, sequenced in a study of OX40 agonist ivuxolimab in advanced cancers. Using immunoSEQ multiplex PCR, the repertoire was profiled, and TCRdb retains in-frame clones only, with some absent. This sample carries about 54,000 clones, 84% of them seen once, and the ten largest clones take more than 1%. The sample was CD4+ or CD8+ T cells sorted from blood, taken in a trial of the OX40 agonist ivuxolimab. Receptors originate from an adult with an advanced solid tumor such as melanoma, head and neck, liver or kidney cancer.

This clone showed up just once. The chain links TRBV5-4 to TRBJ2-1; the D gene is possibly TRBD2 (5 bases). CDR1 and CDR2 (germline): SGHNT, YYREEE (reference sequence). This CDR3 is built from 13 residues. With 0 bases removed from V and 10 bases from J, the gap between germline ends came to 11 bases. The CDR3 DNA follows: TGTGCCAGCAGCTTGGGTTTCGGGAACGAGCAGTTCTTC. This translates into CASSLGFGNEQFF.

This sequence joins TRBV6-6 and TRBJ1-2; possibly TRBD1 for D (5 bases). Germline CDR1 reads MNHNY; CDR2 reads SVGAGI (reference sequence). This CDR3 contains 13 residues. Trimming took 2 bases from V and 5 from J, leaving 9 bases between them. CDR3: CASSYDSRYGYTF. In nucleotides, the CDR3 is TGTGCCAGCAGTTACGACAGTAGGTATGGCTACACCTTC.

In this sample, this clone turned up once. CDR3 nucleotide sequence: TGTGCCAGCTCACCGGGACTAGCGGGAGGGCCAGATACGCAGTATTTT. Protein product: CASSPGLAGGPDTQYF. This chain uses TRBV18 with TRBJ2-3, with 16 nucleotides matching TRBD2. The CDR3 spans 16 residues. Germline trimming cut 3 bases from V and 4 bases from J; bases unmatched to any gene: 1. Germline CDR1 reads KGHSH; CDR2 reads LQKENI. The whole variable domain, filled in from reference TRBV18 and TRBJ2-3, reads NAGVMQNPRHLVRRRGQEARLRCSPMKGHSHVYWYRQLPEEGLKFMVYLQKENIIDESGMPKERFSAEFPKEGPSILRIQQVVRGDSAAYFCASSPGLAGGPDTQYFGPGTRLTVL.

The chain couples TRBV6-1 to TRBJ2-3; the D gene is possibly TRBD2 (6 bases). The V end was cut by 5 bases, the J end by 4 bases, with 16 bases between. The CDR3 totals 15 residues. CDR1 MNHNS and CDR2 SASEGT come from the germline V gene. The CDR3 DNA follows: TGTGCCAGCAGTCAAGGCGGAGGGTGGTCAGATACGCAGTATTTT. Its protein is CASSQGGGWSDTQYF.

The CDR3 reads CASSEVGGQGAGWYGYTF. The CDR3 DNA is TGTGCCAGCAGTGAAGTTGGAGGACAGGGGGCCGGATGGTATGGCTACACCTTC. The gene calls are TRBV6-1 and TRBJ1-2, with TRBD1 identical over 11 bases. The germline V gene has CDR1 MNHNS and CDR2 SASEGT. V was pared by 1 base and J by 5 bases, with 12 bases of the junction left unmatched. The CDR3 has 18 amino acids.

J is TRBJ2-2 and V is TRBV19; 8 bases are a match to TRBD2. This CDR3 spans 14 amino acids. Germline CDR1 is LNHDA and CDR2 is SQIVND (reference sequence). V gave up 5 bases and J gave up 7 bases; unmatched junction bases: 6. The CDR3 DNA follows: TGTGCCAGTAGTTGGCGGGAGGAAGGCGGGGAGCTGTTTTTT. This encodes CASSWREEGGELFF.

The V gene is TRBV27, the J gene TRBJ2-7; the match to TRBD2 covers 8 bases. The CDR3 contains 13 residues. Germline V gene sequence: CDR1 MNHEY, CDR2 SMNVEV (reference sequence). V was clipped by 3 bases and J by 6 bases; unmatched bases: 4. CDR3 loop: CASSFSRGGEQYF. The CDR3 bases are TGTGCCAGCAGTTTTTCCCGGGGGGGCGAGCAGTACTTC.

The rearrangement uses TRBV9 and TRBJ2-1, with 8 bases lining up with TRBD1. The CDR3 covers 17 residues. Losses at the gene ends were 0 bases for V and 6 bases for J; bases not matched to a gene: 11. Looked up from germline, CDR1 is SGDLS and CDR2 is YYNGEE. CDR3 loop: CASSVVATGGPLNEQFF. CDR3 DNA sequence: TGTGCCAGCAGCGTAGTTGCTACAGGGGGACCCCTCAATGAGCAGTTCTTC.

In nucleotides, the CDR3 is TGTGCCAGCAGCGTAGGGTTAGCAGGGGACTACGAGCAGTACTTC. It codes for CASSVGLAGDYEQYF. The chain combines TRBV9 with TRBJ2-7, with D possibly matching TRBD1 (6 bases). The CDR3 is 15 residues long. Germline CDR1 and CDR2: SGDLS and YYNGEE. The V end lost 0 bases, the J end lost 3 bases, and 13 bases lay between the germline ends.

The chain uses TRBV27 and TRBJ2-1, with 8 bases identical to TRBD1. The V segment lost 4 bases and the J segment 7 bases; nucleotides outside the gene matches: 12. The CDR3 is 16 residues long. Germline CDR1 reads MNHEY; CDR2 reads SMNVEV (reference sequence). The CDR3 loop is CASSSPGQGALNEQFF. DNA of the CDR3: TGTGCCAGCAGTTCTCCCGGGCAGGGGGCGCTTAATGAGCAGTTCTTC.

The chain uses TRBV14 and TRBJ2-1, with 8 bases identical to TRBD2. The CDR3 covers 17 residues. Germline V gives CDR1 SGHDN, CDR2 FVKESK. The J segment lost 0 bases and the V segment lost 1 base, leaving 5 bases of the junction unmatched. CDR3 in amino acids: CASSQVGSGSSYNEQFF. The DNA of the CDR3 is TGTGCCAGCAGCCAAGTGGGCAGCGGGAGCTCCTACAATGAGCAGTTCTTC.

V usage is TRBV11-3 and J usage is TRBJ2-3, with 12 bases aligning to TRBD2. The V segment lost 5 bases and the J segment 4 bases; nucleotides outside the gene matches: 10. Germline assignment: CDR1 SGHNT and CDR2 YENEEA. This CDR3 is built from 17 residues. Here the CDR3 DNA reads TGTGCCAGCAGCCCGGGGCGACTAGCGGGAGTCCCAGATACGCAGTATTTT. This encodes CASSPGRLAGVPDTQYF.

This chain connects TRBV19 to TRBJ2-7; the D is unclear. Trimming cost V 5 bases and J 2 bases, with 13 bases left between them. The CDR3 extends over 14 amino acids. The germline CDR1 and CDR2 sequences are LNHDA and SQIVND (reference sequence). CDR3 residues: CASSSTRKTYEQYF. The CDR3 DNA reads as TGTGCCAGTAGTTCCACACGGAAAACCTACGAGCAGTACTTC.

This clone was seen just once. The CDR3 DNA is TGTGCCAGCAGCTTGGAAAGGGGCTACAATGAGCAGTTCTTC. Encoded protein: CASSLERGYNEQFF. The V gene is TRBV5-4, the J gene TRBJ2-1, with D possibly matching TRBD1 (5 bases). The CDR3 contains 14 residues. In germline, CDR1 is SGHNT, CDR2 YYREEE (reference sequence). V lost 0 bases and J 3 bases, leaving 7 bases between the germline ends.

V and J are TRBV5-1 and TRBJ1-5; no definite D call. The CDR3 is 13 amino acids. Trimming removed 0 bases at V and 5 bases at J, with 6 bases between. Germline assignment: CDR1 SGHRS and CDR2 YFSETQ. The CDR3 region is CASSLGRDQPQHF. The CDR3 DNA sequence: TGCGCCAGCAGCTTGGGCAGAGATCAGCCCCAGCATTTT.

This chain connects TRBV7-9 to TRBJ2-2; unclear D gene. Trimming stripped 3 bases from V and 6 bases from J, with 5 bases between. This CDR3 spans 12 amino acids. Germline V gene sequence: CDR1 SEHNR, CDR2 FQNEAQ (reference sequence). The CDR3 spells CASSFGSGELFF. For the CDR3, the DNA is TGTGCCAGCAGCTTCGGATCCGGGGAGCTGTTTTTT.

V usage is TRBV18 and J usage is TRBJ1-6; D gene uncertain. V was cut by 4 bases and J by 8 bases, with 18 bases left in between. Germline V gives CDR1 KGHSH, CDR2 LQKENI. The CDR3 sequence is 16 residues long. CDR3 amino acids: CASSLRNSPADSPLHF. The DNA for the CDR3 is TGTGCCAGCTCACTACGTAACAGTCCCGCCGATTCACCCCTCCACTTT.

This chain joins TRBV7-6 and TRBJ2-1; D is ambiguous. This CDR3 region has 14 residues. Germline-derived CDR1 and CDR2 are SGHVS and FNYEAQ. Trimming cost V 2 bases and J 8 bases, with 13 bases left between them. The CDR3 nucleotides are TGTGCCAGCAGCTTATCGGTTAACACCGATGAGCAGTTCTTC. Translation: CASSLSVNTDEQFF.

The chain recombines TRBV7-8 with TRBJ1-3, with D perhaps TRBD1 (5 bases). V lost 5 bases and J 2 bases, leaving 10 bases between the germline ends. There are 14 residues in the CDR3. Germline lookup yields CDR1 SGHVS and CDR2 FQNEAQ. CDR3 in amino acids: CASSPTEAGNTIYF. The DNA for the CDR3 is TGTGCCAGCAGCCCGACAGAAGCTGGAAACACCATATATTTT.

The V and J genes are TRBV7-2 and TRBJ1-2; 7 bases line up with TRBD1. CDR1 and CDR2 (germline): SGHTA, FQGNSA. With 4 bases clipped from V and 2 bases from J, the junction kept 10 bases outside the gene matches. The CDR3 sequence is 16 residues long. As DNA, the CDR3 is TGTGCCAGCAGCTCGACATTTCGGGACAGAAACTATGGCTACACCTTC. The encoded protein is CASSSTFRDRNYGYTF.